The 16 T cell receptor beta chains below were found in one sample sequenced in a study of spatial heterogeneity in lung cancer. Specified time point: sample taken at primary tumor resection. The sequenced material consisted of unsorted whole RNA from tumor, nontumor lung or frozen PBMC. TCRdb recomputed calls from the 5' RACE reads with MiXCR, one row per CDR3 protein. The sample holds about 45,000 distinct CDR3 sequences, about an eighth seen once. The sequences come from PBMCs, collected at surgery. These receptors originate from a female donor with early-stage non-small cell lung cancer.

The chain has TRBV20-1 and TRBJ2-1, with TRBD2 matching over 10 bases. The J segment lost 0 bases and the V segment lost 1 base, leaving 0 bases of the junction unmatched. The CDR3 sequence is 15 residues long. From germline, CDR1 is DFQATT and CDR2 SNEGSKA (reference sequence). The CDR3: CSARASGSSYNEQFF. CDR3 nucleotides: TGCAGTGCTAGAGCTAGCGGGAGCTCCTACAATGAGCAGTTCTTC.

This clonotype has only a few counts. The V call is TRBV5-5, the J call TRBJ1-4; 8 nucleotides align to TRBD1. CDR3 length equals 17 residues. Unmatched junction bases numbered 18, after V lost 4 bases and J lost 10 bases. Germline CDR1 is SGHKS and CDR2 is YYEKEE (reference sequence). DNA for the CDR3: TGTGCCAGCAGCCTAGTCCAGTCCGGGACAGGAGGAGCAAAACTGTTTTTT. This sequence encodes CASSLVQSGTGGAKLFF.

V gene TRBV28 combines with J gene TRBJ2-4, with D possibly being TRBD2 (5 bases). The CDR3 has 19 residues. V lost 4 bases, J lost 2 bases, and 24 bases lay in between. CDR1 is MDHEN, CDR2 SYDVKM, per germline. CDR3 protein: CASSSPILEVGLTKNIQYF. CDR3 DNA: TGTGCCAGCAGTTCACCCATTTTGGAGGTGGGTCTGACCAAAAACATTCAGTACTTC.

This sequence joins TRBV20-1 and TRBJ2-5; D is ambiguous. Trimming removed 5 bases from V and 5 bases from J, with 3 bases in between. The CDR3 has 9 residues. Germline V gene lookup returns CDR1 DFQATT and CDR2 SNEGSKA (reference sequence). CDR3 sequence: CSALETQYF. CDR3 DNA: TGCAGTGCTCTGGAGACCCAGTACTTC.

There are many counts of this clonotype. The V call is TRBV10-3, the J call TRBJ1-1; D gene uncertain. The CDR3 extends over 13 amino acids. Germline CDR1 ENHRY, CDR2 SYGVKD. V gave up 0 bases and J gave up 10 bases, with 12 bases separating them. Here the CDR3 DNA reads TGTGCCATCAGTGAGTCTTCCCCGGGTACAGCTTTCTTT. Protein sequence: CAISESSPGTAFF.

At least ten counts were recorded for this clonotype. The gene calls are TRBV5-6 and TRBJ1-1; D ambiguous. CDR3 length: 13 residues. Per germline, CDR1 SGHDT and CDR2 YYEEEE. Trimming shortened V by 0 bases and J by 6 bases, and 9 bases separated the two germline ends. CDR3 in amino acids: CASSLVAVPEAFF. The DNA for the CDR3 is TGTGCCAGCAGCTTGGTCGCGGTCCCTGAAGCTTTCTTT.

This clonotype was seen a handful of times. The chain uses TRBV11-2 and TRBJ1-4, with 7 nucleotides matching TRBD1. Losses at the gene ends were 3 bases for V and 8 bases for J; bases not matched to a gene: 9. Germline V CDR1 and CDR2: SGHAT, FQNNGV. This CDR3 has 15 amino acids. The CDR3 nucleotides are TGTGCCAGCAGCTTGACAGGGAATCGGGGAGAAAAACTGTTTTTT. It yields the protein CASSLTGNRGEKLFF.

On this clonotype: The junction departs from the called germline gene at one end, perhaps through a read error. This chain joins TRBV4-2 and TRBJ2-5, with a weak D call TRBD1 (6 bases). Germline CDR1 reads LGHNA; CDR2 reads YNFKEQ. The CDR3 is made up of 16 amino acids. The CDR3 sequence is CARSQDQQGREETQYF. The CDR3 DNA is TGTGCCAGAAGCCAAGATCAACAGGGAAGGGAAGAGACCCAGTACTTC.

This clonotype was seen a few times. The J gene is TRBJ2-1, the V gene TRBV19; the match to TRBD1 covers 8 bases. V lost 5 bases, J lost 7 bases, and 10 bases stayed unmatched. Germline V lookup: CDR1 LNHDA, CDR2 SQIVND (reference sequence). The CDR3 is made up of 15 amino acids. CDR3 coding DNA: TGTGCCAGTAGTCCCGACAGGGGTGGATCGAATGAGCAGTTCTTC. Encoded protein: CASSPDRGGSNEQFF.

The rearrangement links TRBV18 to TRBJ2-7, with D perhaps being TRBD1 or TRBD2 (6 bases each). V lost 3 bases and J lost 7, with 19 bases in between. The CDR3 contains 15 residues. Germline V lookup: CDR1 KGHSH, CDR2 LQKENI. The CDR3 here is CASSPLVRGAREQYF. CDR3 bases: TGTGCCAGCTCACCCTTAGTGAGGGGGGCAAGGGAGCAGTACTTC.

The CDR3, as DNA: TGTGCCAGCAGCTTAGCCGAGCAGTACTTC. Its protein is CASSLAEQYF. J is TRBJ2-7 and V is TRBV7-8, with D unclear. This CDR3 region has 10 residues. V was cut by 0 bases and J by 6 bases, with 0 bases left in between. The germline V gene encodes CDR1 SGHVS and CDR2 FQNEAQ.

This clonotype was seen many times. The chain has TRBV10-3 and TRBJ2-7, with D tentatively TRBD1 or TRBD2 (5 bases each). The CDR3 contains 12 residues. V was shortened by 2 bases and J by 6 bases, with 8 bases between the two germline ends. Germline CDR1 reads ENHRY; CDR2 reads SYGVKD. The CDR3 DNA sequence: TGTGCCATCAGTGAGAGTGGGGGCGAGCAGTACTTC. Protein product: CAISESGGEQYF.

The chain is built from TRBV7-2 and TRBJ2-3; D remains ambiguous. Per germline, CDR1 SGHTA and CDR2 FQGNSA. V dropped 1 base and J dropped 6 bases, with 14 bases sitting between them. The CDR3 consists of 15 residues. Here the CDR3 reads CASSLDSQESDTQYF. As DNA, the CDR3 is TGTGCCAGCAGCTTAGACTCCCAAGAGTCCGATACGCAGTATTTT.

This clonotype has more than one count but fewer than ten. The gene calls are TRBV3-1 and TRBJ1-3, with 7 bases that match TRBD1. This CDR3 spans 17 amino acids. CDR1 and CDR2 (germline): LGHDT, YNNKEL (reference sequence). J lost 4 bases, V lost 3 bases, and 12 bases had no gene match. CDR3 sequence (DNA): TGTGCCAGCAGCCATGGGACAGTCCTCTCGTTCGGAAACACCATATATTTT. It yields the protein CASSHGTVLSFGNTIYF.

The J gene is TRBJ1-2, the V gene TRBV10-3; D uncertain. V shed 0 bases and J shed 3 bases, with 8 bases lying between them. This CDR3 has 14 amino acids. The germline V gene encodes CDR1 ENHRY and CDR2 SYGVKD. The CDR3 here is CAISESGRYYGYTF. CDR3 bases: TGTGCCATCAGTGAGTCTGGCAGATACTATGGCTACACCTTC.

The chain carries TRBV6-5 and TRBJ1-2; D is unresolved. The CDR3 is 14 residues long. V lost 6 bases and J 1 base, leaving 12 bases between the germline ends. CDR1 is MNHEY and CDR2 is SVGAGI in the germline V gene. In DNA form, the CDR3 reads TGTGCCAGCAGCCTGTCAGGATTTAACTATGGCTACACCTTC. Its translation is CASSLSGFNYGYTF.